This T cell receptor (beta chain) was documented in a study of cytomegalovirus exposure and HLA in healthy donors. Findings of the study overall: Later on, an analysis found that several of the most significant clusters appeared to be linked to common viral pathogens, which included parvovirus B19. As a later analysis showed, a missense DCLRE1C variant was linked to trimming of TCR beta V- and J-genes.

Points on this clone: Its antigen is unidentified.

PCR involved 60 Vbeta and 13 Jbeta primers. Clones were sequenced by immunoSEQ multiplex PCR, and TCRdb holds only the in-frame ones, with some missing. The data hold 150,000 to 200,000 clones, with 79% observed a single time. Trimming took off 6 bases at V and 0 bases at J, with 8 bases between the two ends. Germline assignment: CDR1 LNHDA and CDR2 SQIVND (reference sequence). This CDR3 has 13 residues. The rearrangement links TRBV19 to TRBJ1-1; D may be TRBD1 (5 bases). The sequenced sample consisted of PBMCs. The receptor comes from a male donor in good health and CMV-seropositive. The CDR3 reads CASRDNMNTEAFF. The CDR3 coding sequence is TGTGCCAGTAGGGACAACATGAACACTGAAGCTTTCTTT.